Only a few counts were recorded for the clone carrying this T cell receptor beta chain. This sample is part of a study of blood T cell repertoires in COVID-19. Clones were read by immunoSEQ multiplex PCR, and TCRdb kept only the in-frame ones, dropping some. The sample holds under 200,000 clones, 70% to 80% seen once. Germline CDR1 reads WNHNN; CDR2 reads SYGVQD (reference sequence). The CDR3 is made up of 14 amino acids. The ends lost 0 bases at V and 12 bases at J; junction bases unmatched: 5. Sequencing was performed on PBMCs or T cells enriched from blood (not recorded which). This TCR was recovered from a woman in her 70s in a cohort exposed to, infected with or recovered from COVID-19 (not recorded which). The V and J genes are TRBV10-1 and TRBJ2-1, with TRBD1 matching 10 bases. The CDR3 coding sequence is TGCGCCAGCAGTGAGTCCGGGACAGGGGAACTGCAGTTCTTC. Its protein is CASSESGTGELQFF.